The 5 T cell receptor beta chains in this list originate from one sample, sequenced in a study of shared clonotypes between healthy human individuals. The assay was immunoSEQ multiplex PCR, and TCRdb's table has in-frame clones only and misses some. The top ten clones hold over 10% of a sample with some 470,000 clones, 76% of them seen once. Sequencing input: PBMCs. These receptors all come from a middle-aged woman in good health. Some clones in this sample may be carry-over from other donors' samples.

V and J are TRBV5-4 and TRBJ2-1, with TRBD2 matching over 11 bases. This CDR3 is built from 15 residues. The ends lost 1 base at V and 4 bases at J; junction bases unmatched: 1. CDR1 and CDR2 from the germline V gene are SGHNT and YYREEE (reference sequence). DNA of the CDR3: TGTGCCAGCAGCTTGACTAGCGGGAGATACAATGAGCAGTTCTTC. Amino acids: CASSLTSGRYNEQFF.

This clone has just a few counts. The CDR3 spells CASSFLVGEQFF. CDR3 nucleotide sequence: TGTGCCAGTAGTTTCCTAGTCGGGGAGCAGTTCTTC. The rearrangement uses TRBV19 and TRBJ2-1; D call uncertain. Trimming pared 5 bases from V and 10 bases from J, leaving 12 bases between. Germline V gene data show CDR1 as LNHDA and CDR2 as SQIVND (reference sequence). The CDR3 contains 12 residues.

This chain links TRBV12-5 with TRBJ1-2; D possibly corresponds to TRBD1 (5 bases). The CDR3 consists of 12 residues. CDR1 LGHNT and CDR2 FRNRAP come from the germline V gene. Trimming took 6 bases from V and 8 from J, leaving 13 bases between them. CDR3 nucleotide sequence: TGTGCTAGTGGGATAGGACACAGGGGCTACACCTTC. Translating it yields CASGIGHRGYTF.

The chain joins TRBV6-6 to TRBJ2-5; 10 bases map to TRBD2. The V gene end was trimmed by 7 bases and the J gene end by 4 bases; junction bases not matched to a gene: 3. There are 13 residues in the CDR3. Germline V CDR1 and CDR2: MNHNY, SVGAGI (reference sequence). The CDR3 loop is CASKAGGRETQYF. As DNA, the CDR3 is TGTGCCAGCAAAGCGGGAGGGCGAGAGACCCAGTACTTC.

The V call is TRBV2, the J call TRBJ2-2, with 9 bases that match TRBD1. V lost 8 bases and J lost 5; bases outside the gene matches: 6. Germline CDR1 and CDR2: SNHLY and FYNNEI. The CDR3 loop spans 14 amino acids. DNA of the CDR3: TGTGCCAGCGTACAGGGGGCGCCTACCGGGGAGCTGTTTTTT. Its translation: CASVQGAPTGELFF. The full variable domain, rest sourced from reference TRBV2 and TRBJ2-2, is EPEVTQTPSHQVTQMGQEVILRCVPISNHLYFYWYRQILGQKVEFLVSFYNNEISEKSEIFDDQFSVERPDGSNFTLKIRSTKLEDSAMYFCASVQGAPTGELFFGEGSRLTVL.